Below, 8 T cell receptor beta chains from the same sample are listed, as sequenced in a study of cytomegalovirus exposure and HLA in healthy donors. In the PCR, 60 Vbeta and 13 Jbeta primers were used. Generated by immunoSEQ multiplex PCR, the TCRdb table keeps only in-frame clones and is missing some. The data show about 140,000 clones, about three quarters seen once. Sequenced: PBMCs. The receptor set was obtained from a woman in her 40s in good health and CMV-seronegative.

J is TRBJ2-7 and V is TRBV11-2; 8 nucleotides match TRBD1. The V segment lost 4 bases and the J segment 5 bases; nucleotides outside the gene matches: 4. Germline V gene lookup returns CDR1 SGHAT and CDR2 FQNNGV. The CDR3 sequence is 13 residues long. This CDR3 reads CASSSQGANEQYF. CDR3 bases: TGTGCCAGCAGCTCGCAGGGGGCGAACGAGCAGTACTTC.

This rearrangement joins TRBV15 to TRBJ2-2; TRBD1 might be the D (6 bases). Trimming removed 3 bases from V and 4 bases from J, with 15 bases in between. This CDR3 is 16 amino acids long. Per the germline V gene, CDR1 is LNHNV and CDR2 is YYDKDF (reference sequence). For the CDR3, the DNA is TGTGCCACCAGCAGGCCGCGAACAGGGTTCACCGGGGAGCTGTTTTTT. This translates into CATSRPRTGFTGELFF.

The CDR3 sequence: CASSFDSSYNSPLHF. CDR3 coding DNA: TGTGCCAGCAGCTTCGACAGCTCCTATAATTCACCCCTCCACTTT. The rearrangement uses TRBV11-3 and TRBJ1-6; weak D call: TRBD1 (5 bases). CDR1 and CDR2 from the germline V gene are SGHNT and YENEEA. The CDR3 covers 15 residues. Between the trimmed V and J ends, which lost 3 bases and 0 bases, there was a span of 6 bases.

The chain is built from TRBV9 and TRBJ1-5; D remains unclear. The germline V gene encodes CDR1 SGDLS and CDR2 YYNGEE. Trimming pared 4 bases from V and 3 bases from J, leaving 11 bases between. This CDR3 contains 14 residues. Written as DNA, the CDR3 is TGTGCCAGCAGCTCCAGTGAAGTCAATCAGCCCCAGCATTTT. It translates to CASSSSEVNQPQHF.

V usage is TRBV5-1 and J usage is TRBJ1-1; D might be TRBD1 (5 bases). V lost 5 bases and J 5 bases, leaving 28 bases between the germline ends. The germline gives CDR1 SGHRS, CDR2 YFSETQ. The CDR3 has 18 amino acids. CDR3 DNA: TGCGCCAGCAGTCTTGGAATCGGACAAGGTAGTGGGGGGACTGAAGCTTTCTTT. Translation: CASSLGIGQGSGGTEAFF.

The chain employs TRBV6-4 and TRBJ2-3; 8 positions agree with TRBD1. CDR3 length: 13 amino acids. Losses at the gene ends were 3 bases for V and 4 bases for J; bases not matched to a gene: 0. Germline values: CDR1 MRHNA, CDR2 SNTAGT. In DNA, the CDR3 is TGTGCCAGCAGTGAACAGGGGGCAGATACGCAGTATTTT. It translates to CASSEQGADTQYF.

The chain uses TRBV2 and TRBJ2-3; 8 bases agree with TRBD1. Germline CDR1 SNHLY, CDR2 FYNNEI. The CDR3 has 15 amino acids. J gave up 0 bases and V 8 bases, and 7 bases lay outside the gene matches. DNA of the CDR3: TGTGCCAGCTGCCGGGACAGGCAAAGCACAGATACGCAGTATTTT. Encoded protein: CASCRDRQSTDTQYF.

The V and J genes are TRBV5-1 and TRBJ2-3, with a weak D call TRBD2 (6 bases). The CDR3 totals 15 residues. Germline V CDR1 and CDR2: SGHRS, YFSETQ. Trimming cost V 1 base and J 5 bases, with 14 bases left between them. CDR3 DNA: TGCGCCAGCAGCTTGATCGGGGTGCGGGAAGATACGCAGTATTTT. Translating gives CASSLIGVREDTQYF.